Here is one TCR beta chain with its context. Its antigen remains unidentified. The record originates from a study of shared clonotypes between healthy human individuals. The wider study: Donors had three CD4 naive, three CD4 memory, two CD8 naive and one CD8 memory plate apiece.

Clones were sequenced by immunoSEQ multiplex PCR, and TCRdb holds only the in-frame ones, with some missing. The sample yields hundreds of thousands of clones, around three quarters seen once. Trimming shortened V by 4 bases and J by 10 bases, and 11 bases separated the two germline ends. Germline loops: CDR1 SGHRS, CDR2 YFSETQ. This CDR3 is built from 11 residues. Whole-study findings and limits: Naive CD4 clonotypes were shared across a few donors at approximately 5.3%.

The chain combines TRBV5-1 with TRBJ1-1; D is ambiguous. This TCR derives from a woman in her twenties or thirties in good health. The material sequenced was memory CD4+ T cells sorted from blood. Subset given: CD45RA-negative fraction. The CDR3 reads CASSDLMGAFF. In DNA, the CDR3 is TGCGCCAGCAGCGACCTCATGGGAGCTTTCTTT.